Below, 20 T cell receptor beta chains from the same sample are listed, as sequenced in a study of post-analysis software for immune sequencing data. Study outcomes and limitations: Elevated frequency relative to controls characterized a handful of TRBV segments in patients, TRBV5-6, TRBV5-1 and TRBV20-1 among them.

TCR beta cDNA libraries included unique molecular identifiers. TCRdb reprocessed the PCR reads via MiXCR and lists one record per CDR3 protein. The sample includes 700,000 to 800,000 distinct CDR3 sequences, about 32% seen only once; the top ten take roughly 0.57%. No cognate antigen is known for these TCRs. The sequencing sample was made of blood. These receptor sequences come from a girl aged 5-17 years with multiple sclerosis.

As concerns this clonotype: This sequence may be a read error, since a much larger clone differs from it by one base. The chain has TRBV4-3 and TRBJ2-3; no clear D. The CDR3 runs to 13 residues. Germline V gene lookup returns CDR1 LGHNA and CDR2 YSLEER. The V end was cut by 0 bases, the J end by 6 bases, with 7 bases between. CDR3 sequence reads: CASSQESRDTQYF. DNA of the CDR3: TGCGCCAGCAGCCAAGAGAGCAGGGATACGCAGTATTTT.

The chain joins TRBV5-1 to TRBJ2-1; no firm D call. Trimming shortened V by 0 bases and J by 4 bases, and 14 bases separated the two germline ends. Per the germline V gene, CDR1 is SGHRS and CDR2 is YFSETQ. This CDR3 has 16 residues. The CDR3 here is CASSLGVYSPYNEQFF. CDR3 coding DNA: TGCGCCAGCAGCTTGGGAGTTTATTCTCCTTACAATGAGCAGTTCTTC.

V usage is TRBV29-1 and J usage is TRBJ2-1; no reliable D call. Germline-derived CDR1 and CDR2 are SQVTM and ANQGSEA. This CDR3 spans 13 amino acids. The V and J ends lost 3 bases and 3 bases respectively, with 9 bases between them. In nucleotides, the CDR3 is TGCAGCGTTGACCAAACGGGCTACAATGAGCAGTTCTTC. Its protein product is CSVDQTGYNEQFF.

The chain uses TRBV29-1 and TRBJ1-3; D not resolved. This CDR3 has 12 amino acids. Germline lookup yields CDR1 SQVTM and CDR2 ANQGSEA. V lost 6 bases and J 4 bases, leaving 10 bases between the germline ends. CDR3 DNA sequence: TGCAGCGTCCGGACCGCCGGAAACACCATATATTTT. Amino acid sequence: CSVRTAGNTIYF.

In its sample, this clonotype was seen a few times. This chain links TRBV10-3 with TRBJ1-5; a weak D match, TRBD1 (5 bases). This CDR3 region has 14 residues. CDR1 and CDR2 (germline): ENHRY, SYGVKD. Trimming removed 6 bases at V and 5 bases at J, with 14 bases between. CDR3 residues: CAIRGDSGDQPQHF. The CDR3 region has the DNA TGTGCCATCAGGGGGGACTCTGGGGATCAGCCCCAGCATTTT.

There are a few counts of this clonotype. The chain links TRBV28 to TRBJ2-7; tentative D call: TRBD1 (6 bases). CDR1 is MDHEN and CDR2 is SYDVKM in the germline V gene. The germline V and J ends were trimmed by 2 bases and 5 bases, with 13 bases remaining between them. The CDR3 contains 14 residues. The chain's CDR3 is CASSLNRVMHEQYF. Here the CDR3 DNA reads TGTGCCAGCAGTTTAAACAGGGTTATGCACGAGCAGTACTTC.

This clonotype was observed once. This chain uses TRBV20-1 with TRBJ2-4; either TRBD1 or TRBD2 may fit D (5 bases each). The end of the DNA is better explained by TRBJ2-7, so the J call may be wrong. CDR3 size: 15 residues. Germline CDR1 is DFQATT and CDR2 is SNEGSKA (reference sequence). In nucleotides, the CDR3 is TGCAGTGCTAAACCGTTCAGGGACCCCCTGCACGAGCAGTACTTC. Protein product: CSAKPFRDPLHEQYF.

This clonotype was counted only a few times. The rearrangement joins TRBV10-3 to TRBJ2-3; D is unclear. This CDR3 comprises 15 residues. Trimming removed 6 bases at V and 1 base at J, with 14 bases between. Looked up from germline, CDR1 is ENHRY and CDR2 is SYGVKD. The CDR3 reads CAISKLDPGTDTQYF. The DNA for the CDR3 is TGTGCCATCAGCAAATTAGACCCCGGCACAGATACGCAGTATTTT.

This chain uses TRBV7-8 with TRBJ2-5, with 9 bases lining up with TRBD2. CDR3 size: 15 residues. The V gene's germline CDR1 is SGHVS and CDR2 FQNEAQ. V shed 5 bases, J shed 11 bases, and the junction held 15 bases outside the gene matches. CDR3 residues: CASSPRASGTGEQYF. CDR3 coding DNA: TGTGCCAGCAGCCCGAGGGCTAGCGGGACGGGTGAGCAGTACTTC.

This clonotype was seen a handful of times. This chain uses TRBV10-3 with TRBJ1-1; D gene ambiguous. CDR1 and CDR2 (germline): ENHRY, SYGVKD. V gave up 0 bases and J gave up 5 bases, with 13 bases separating them. The CDR3 consists of 15 residues. CDR3 sequence: CAISESIRGVTEAFF. DNA for the CDR3: TGTGCCATCAGTGAGTCGATCCGGGGAGTTACTGAAGCTTTCTTT.

This clonotype was seen a few times. V gene TRBV6-4 combines with J gene TRBJ2-3; no definite D call. V was trimmed by 3 bases and J by 0 bases, leaving 10 bases between them. CDR3 length: 15 amino acids. Germline CDR1 MRHNA, CDR2 SNTAGT. CDR3: CASSEGITSTDTQYF. The CDR3 nucleotides are TGTGCCAGCAGTGAAGGGATCACTAGCACAGATACGCAGTATTTT.

The V call is TRBV29-1, the J call TRBJ1-1, with TRBD1 matching 9 bases. CDR3 size: 14 residues. The V gene end was trimmed by 6 bases and the J gene end by 0 bases; junction bases not matched to a gene: 5. The germline V gene has CDR1 SQVTM and CDR2 ANQGSEA. In DNA, the CDR3 is TGCAGCGTCCGGACAGGGGAACTGAACACTGAAGCTTTCTTT. It codes for CSVRTGELNTEAFF.

The chain is built from TRBV29-1 and TRBJ1-4; maybe TRBD1 (6 bases). The CDR3 is 14 residues long. CDR1 is SQVTM, CDR2 ANQGSEA, per germline. Trimming shortened V by 7 bases and J by 8 bases, and 20 bases separated the two germline ends. CDR3 residues: CSASAQGSGEKLFF. The CDR3 bases are TGCAGCGCCAGTGCTCAGGGGAGTGGCGAAAAACTGTTTTTT. Full variable domain (rest looked up from reference TRBV29-1 and TRBJ1-4): SAVISQKPSRDICQRGTSLTIQCQVDSQVTMMFWYRQQPGQSLTLIATANQGSEATYESGFVIDKFPISRPNLTFSTLTVSNMSPEDSSIYLCSASAQGSGEKLFFGSGTQLSVL.

This clonotype was seen more than once but under ten times. The CDR3 DNA sequence: TGTGCCAGCAGCTCCGAATACGCCCCATCGGACGCAGAAAGGAACATTCAGTACTTC. Its translation: CASSSEYAPSDAERNIQYF. The V call is TRBV6-2 or TRBV6-3, the J call TRBJ2-4; D unclear. V gave up 6 bases and J gave up 7 bases, with 31 bases separating them. This CDR3 is built from 19 residues. Germline V gene data show CDR1 as MNHEY and CDR2 as SVGEGT.

J is TRBJ2-4 and V is TRBV29-1; D is uncertain. Deletions cut 4 bases from V and 0 bases from J, with 10 bases between. Per germline, CDR1 SQVTM and CDR2 ANQGSEA. This CDR3 contains 14 residues. The CDR3 coding sequence is TGCAGCGTTGCCTATAGACTAGCCAAAAACATTCAGTACTTC. Its translation is CSVAYRLAKNIQYF.

This clonotype was picked up a small number of times. The rearrangement uses TRBV28 and TRBJ2-2, with TRBD1 matching over 9 bases. Germline CDR1 is MDHEN and CDR2 is SYDVKM. The CDR3 consists of 16 residues. The ends lost 3 bases at V and 5 bases at J; junction bases unmatched: 7. CDR3 DNA: TGTGCCAGCAGTTTGGCCGGGACAGGGCGAACCGGGGAGCTGTTTTTT. Amino acid sequence: CASSLAGTGRTGELFF.

The sample holds a few counts of this clonotype. The genes are TRBV10-1 and TRBJ2-1, with D possibly being TRBD1 (6 bases). The CDR3 has 14 amino acids. Germline assignment: CDR1 WNHNN and CDR2 SYGVQD (reference sequence). Deletions cut 6 bases from V and 3 bases from J, with 12 bases between. The CDR3 coding sequence is TGCGCCAGCAGACGGGACACCAACTACAATGAGCAGTTCTTC. Protein sequence: CASRRDTNYNEQFF.

The chain links TRBV24-1 to TRBJ2-3; 7 bases line up with TRBD1. CDR1 KGHDR and CDR2 SFDVKD come from the germline V gene. The CDR3 is made up of 16 amino acids. Trimming took 3 bases from V and 3 from J; bases not matched to a gene: 8. The CDR3 region is CATSDTTGLGTDTQYF. Written as DNA, the CDR3 is TGTGCCACCAGTGATACGACAGGGCTAGGGACAGATACGCAGTATTTT.

In its sample, this clonotype was seen a few times. The gene calls are TRBV12-5 and TRBJ2-5, with no clear D. Per the germline V gene, CDR1 is LGHNT and CDR2 is FRNRAP. This CDR3 spans 14 amino acids. V was shortened by 1 base and J by 1 base, with 7 bases between the two germline ends. The chain's CDR3 is CASGLGGVQETQYF. CDR3 sequence (DNA): TGTGCTAGTGGTTTGGGTGGGGTCCAAGAGACCCAGTACTTC.

The chain is built from TRBV6-2 or TRBV6-3 and TRBJ1-2; maybe TRBD1 (5 bases). Germline loops: CDR1 MNHEY, CDR2 SVGEGT. V was trimmed by 2 bases and J by 4 bases, leaving 14 bases between them. The CDR3 consists of 15 residues. CDR3 nucleotides: TGTGCCAGCAGTTACGGATCAGGGAACATCTATGGCTACACCTTC. It is translated as CASSYGSGNIYGYTF.